The 6 T cell receptor beta chains given below trace back to one sample, sequenced in a study of cytomegalovirus exposure and HLA in healthy donors. The method was immunoSEQ multiplex PCR; TCRdb's version includes in-frame clones alone and lacks a portion of them. Of 110,000 to 150,000 clones in the sample, approximately 93% were seen once. Sequencing was done on a sample of PBMCs. The receptors were gathered from a man between 18 and 29 years old in good health and CMV-seronegative.

The rearrangement uses TRBV7-9 and TRBJ2-2; 8 bases are shared with TRBD1. V lost 7 bases and J lost 4; bases outside the gene matches: 2. This CDR3 spans 13 amino acids. Germline-derived CDR1 and CDR2 are SEHNR and FQNEAQ (reference sequence). Written as DNA, the CDR3 is TGTGCCAGCAACGACAGGGGCACCGGGGAGCTGTTTTTT. The encoded protein is CASNDRGTGELFF. The full variable domain, in which reference TRBV7-9 and TRBJ2-2 provide the parts outside the CDR3, is DTGVSQNPRHKITKRGQNVTFRCDPISEHNRLYWYRQTLGQGPEFLTYFQNEAQLEKSRLLSDRFSAERPKGSFSTLEIQRTEQGDSAMYLCASNDRGTGELFFGEGSRLTVL.

The chain is built from TRBV6-5 and TRBJ1-2; no clear D gene. V was pared by 7 bases and J by 8 bases, with 20 bases between. The CDR3 consists of 14 residues. Germline V gene sequence: CDR1 MNHEY, CDR2 SVGAGI. CDR3 sequence reads: CASTRWQNAGGYTF. CDR3 bases: TGTGCCAGCACCAGGTGGCAAAACGCGGGGGGCTACACCTTC.

The count of this clone is one. The chain links TRBV19 to TRBJ2-3; weak D call: TRBD2 (6 bases). The CDR3 sequence is 15 residues long. The ends were cut back, 7 bases at V and 0 bases at J, with 14 bases in the middle. Germline V CDR1 and CDR2: LNHDA, SQIVND (reference sequence). This chain's CDR3 is CASNLRAGSTDTQYF. CDR3 sequence (DNA): TGTGCCAGTAACCTCCGGGCGGGGAGCACAGATACGCAGTATTTT.

The chain uses TRBV5-6 and TRBJ1-3, with D possibly TRBD1 on 5 matching bases. CDR3 length: 14 residues. Germline V gene data show CDR1 as SGHDT and CDR2 as YYEEEE. The V gene lost 2 bases and the J gene lost 2 bases, with 8 bases spanning the gap. For the CDR3, the DNA is TGTGCCAGCAGCTTCCAGGGCGCTGGAAACACCATATATTTT. Translation gives CASSFQGAGNTIYF. Variable domain in full (rest from reference TRBV5-6 and TRBJ1-3): DAGVTQSPTHLIKTRGQQVTLRCSPKSGHDTVSWYQQALGQGPQFIFQYYEEEERQRGNFPDRFSGHQFPNYSSELNVNALLLGDSALYLCASSFQGAGNTIYFGEGSWLTVV.

The chain is built from TRBV27 and TRBJ2-6, with D perhaps TRBD2 (5 bases). The germline gives CDR1 MNHEY, CDR2 SMNVEV (reference sequence). V lost 5 bases and J lost 0, with 14 bases in between. This CDR3 has 17 residues. The CDR3, as DNA: TGTGCCAGCAGTCGGACTTCGCACCTCTCTGGGGCCAACGTCCTGACTTTC. It yields the protein CASSRTSHLSGANVLTF.

This clone was seen once. This rearrangement joins TRBV7-9 to TRBJ1-4; D unclear. V was cut by 1 base and J by 7 bases, with 13 bases left in between. The V gene's germline CDR1 is SEHNR and CDR2 FQNEAQ (reference sequence). The length of the CDR3 is 15 residues. The CDR3 DNA is TGTGCCAGCAGCTTAGGCGGGGATGGCTTTGAAAAACTGTTTTTT. As protein: CASSLGGDGFEKLFF.